The 16 T cell receptor beta chains presented below share a single source sample, sequenced in a study of blood T cell repertoires in COVID-19. Clones were sequenced by immunoSEQ multiplex PCR, and TCRdb holds only the in-frame ones, with some missing. Of under 350,000 clones listed, roughly 89% were seen once; the top ten hold 4.6%. Material for sequencing was peripheral blood. These receptors were obtained from a man aged 35-49 years with acute or convalescent COVID-19.

This chain's CDR3 is CASSGRGTENSPLHF. In DNA, the CDR3 is TGTGCCAGCAGCGGCCGCGGGACGGAAAATTCACCCCTCCACTTT. The V gene is TRBV7-9, the J gene TRBJ1-6, with a weak D call TRBD1 (5 bases). Trimming pared 5 bases from V and 7 bases from J, leaving 15 bases between. CDR3 length: 15 residues. Germline V gene sequence: CDR1 SEHNR, CDR2 FQNEAQ (reference sequence). Supplemented by reference TRBV7-9 and TRBJ1-6, the full variable domain reads DTGVSQNPRHKITKRGQNVTFRCDPISEHNRLYWYRQTLGQGPEFLTYFQNEAQLEKSRLLSDRFSAERPKGSFSTLEIQRTEQGDSAMYLCASSGRGTENSPLHFGNGTRLTVT.

The chain recombines TRBV6-4 with TRBJ1-1; D may be TRBD1 (6 bases). The CDR3 runs to 13 residues. The V end was cut by 3 bases, the J end by 5 bases, with 10 bases between. Germline V gene sequence: CDR1 MRHNA, CDR2 SNTAGT. CDR3 DNA: TGTGCCAGCAGTGAGAGAGGGGGAACTGAAGCTTTCTTT. This encodes CASSERGGTEAFF.

V is TRBV19 and J is TRBJ2-3; D is undetermined. Per germline, CDR1 LNHDA and CDR2 SQIVND (reference sequence). The V and J ends lost 5 bases and 0 bases respectively, with 12 bases between them. This CDR3 is 15 amino acids long. CDR3 amino acids: CASSYGTRSTDTQYF. CDR3 coding DNA: TGTGCCAGTAGTTATGGTACCAGGAGCACAGATACGCAGTATTTT.

The chain employs TRBV3-1 (or the pseudogene TRBV3-2) and TRBJ2-7; a weak D match, TRBD1 (6 bases). Per germline, CDR1 LGHDT and CDR2 YNNKEL (reference sequence). CDR3 length: 12 amino acids. The V end was cut by 4 bases, the J end by 5 bases, with 9 bases between. The CDR3 spells CASSRTGNEQYF. CDR3 nucleotides: TGTGCCAGCAGCCGCACAGGGAACGAGCAGTACTTC.

A single count supports this clone. CDR3 protein: CASSQGQNYGYTF. For the CDR3, the DNA is TGCGCCAGCAGCCAAGGACAGAACTATGGCTACACCTTC. The chain combines TRBV5-1 with TRBJ1-2; TRBD1 might be the D (6 bases). The CDR3 runs 13 residues. CDR1 SGHRS and CDR2 YFSETQ come from the germline V gene. Trimming removed 4 bases at V and 2 bases at J, with 9 bases between. The full variable domain, its missing parts supplied by reference TRBV5-1 and TRBJ1-2, is KAGVTQTPRYLIKTRGQQVTLSCSPISGHRSVSWYQQTPGQGLQFLFEYFSETQRNKGNFPGRFSGRQFSNSRSEMNVSTLELGDSALYLCASSQGQNYGYTFGSGTRLTVV.

This chain joins TRBV6-5 and TRBJ1-1; D possibly corresponds to TRBD1 (6 bases). The CDR3 runs to 13 residues. Per the germline V gene, CDR1 is MNHEY and CDR2 is SVGAGI. Deletions cut 3 bases from V and 6 bases from J, with 11 bases between. CDR3 DNA: TGTGCCAGCAGTTATAACAGGGACGCTGAAGCTTTCTTT. The encoded protein is CASSYNRDAEAFF.

The V call is TRBV7-9, the J call TRBJ1-1; the match to TRBD1 covers 7 bases. This CDR3 region has 13 residues. CDR1 and CDR2 from the germline V gene are SEHNR and FQNEAQ (reference sequence). Trimming cost V 4 bases and J 3 bases; bases outside gene matches: 2. In DNA form, the CDR3 reads TGTGCCAGCAGCTGGACAGGTTACACTGAAGCTTTCTTT. It codes for CASSWTGYTEAFF.

The chain employs TRBV5-1 and TRBJ2-2; no definite D call. Germline V gene data show CDR1 as SGHRS and CDR2 as YFSETQ. V dropped 0 bases and J dropped 2 bases, with 11 bases sitting between them. CDR3 length equals 16 residues. CDR3 sequence: CASSLGPGPNTGELFF. The CDR3 bases are TGCGCCAGCAGCTTGGGTCCAGGTCCTAACACCGGGGAGCTGTTTTTT.

The genes are TRBV12-5 and TRBJ2-3, with 8 bases that match TRBD2. Germline CDR1 and CDR2: LGHNT and FRNRAP. V shed 5 bases and J 6 bases; nucleotides not matched to a gene: 7. The CDR3 spans 14 residues. CDR3 bases: TGTGCTAGTGGTAGAAGCGGGGGCGGGGATACGCAGTATTTT. Its protein is CASGRSGGGDTQYF. The full variable domain, with the rest looked up from reference TRBV12-5 and TRBJ2-3, is DARVTQTPRHKVTEMGQEVTMRCQPILGHNTVFWYRQTMMQGLELLAYFRNRAPLDDSGMPKDRFSAEMPDATLATLKIQPSEPRDSAVYFCASGRSGGGDTQYFGPGTRLTVL.

V usage is TRBV5-6 and J usage is TRBJ1-1, with TRBD1 as a possible D gene (5 bases). CDR1 is SGHDT, CDR2 YYEEEE, per germline. This CDR3 is built from 17 residues. V was clipped by 4 bases and J by 1 base, with 20 bases between them. The CDR3 sequence: CASSLYPAGITNTEAFF. For the CDR3, the DNA is TGTGCCAGCAGCCTTTATCCGGCAGGGATCACGAACACTGAAGCTTTCTTT.

The chain combines TRBV5-1 with TRBJ1-2, with D maybe TRBD1 (5 bases). The CDR3 length is 15 residues. V lost 4 bases and J lost 3, with 16 bases in between. Germline CDR1 and CDR2: SGHRS and YFSETQ. This chain's CDR3 is CASSPSQRGDYGYTF. CDR3 sequence (DNA): TGCGCCAGCAGCCCATCACAGCGGGGGGACTATGGCTACACCTTC.

The V call is TRBV27, the J call TRBJ1-3; 7 nucleotides match TRBD1. V trimming: 1 base; J trimming: 4 bases; junction bases outside the gene matches: 4. Germline CDR1 reads MNHEY; CDR2 reads SMNVEV (reference sequence). The CDR3 length is 15 residues. The DNA of the CDR3 is TGTGCCAGCAGTTTATTAGGGGGCATCGGAAACACCATATATTTT. Residues: CASSLLGGIGNTIYF.

As DNA, the CDR3 is TGTGCCAGCAGCCTTCGACAGTATTACTATGGCTACACCTTC. Its translation: CASSLRQYYYGYTF. The V and J genes are TRBV3-1 (or the pseudogene TRBV3-2) and TRBJ1-2, with a possible D match to TRBD1 (5 bases). Germline V gene lookup returns CDR1 LGHDT and CDR2 YNNKEL (reference sequence). The CDR3 has 14 residues. The ends were cut back, 4 bases at V and 3 bases at J, with 12 bases in the middle.

The V and J genes are TRBV10-2 and TRBJ1-5; 10 nucleotides match TRBD1. Germline-derived CDR1 and CDR2 are WSHSY and SAAADI. This CDR3 contains 14 residues. Trimming at V came to 6 bases and at J to 6 bases, leaving 5 bases not matched to a gene. CDR3 in DNA: TGCGCCAGCAGCCGGGACAGGGGTACTCAGCCCCAGCATTTT. Residues: CASSRDRGTQPQHF.

Here the CDR3 DNA reads TGCGCCAGCAGCTTGGGGGCTCGCGCCAATGAAGCTTTCTTT. It encodes CASSLGARANEAFF. V gene TRBV5-1 combines with J gene TRBJ1-1; D is undetermined. Trimming pared 0 bases from V and 7 bases from J, leaving 13 bases between. CDR1 is SGHRS and CDR2 is YFSETQ in the germline V gene. CDR3 length: 14 residues.

The gene calls are TRBV5-6 and TRBJ2-7; D is ambiguous. Germline lookup yields CDR1 SGHDT and CDR2 YYEEEE. Trimming took off 0 bases at V and 3 bases at J, with 7 bases between the two ends. This CDR3 contains 13 residues. The CDR3 loop is CASSLGANYEQYF. CDR3 DNA sequence: TGTGCCAGCAGCTTGGGCGCTAACTACGAGCAGTACTTC.